This TCR beta chain was profiled in a study of cytomegalovirus exposure and HLA in healthy donors. The V gene's germline CDR1 is SGHRS and CDR2 YFSETQ. V was pared by 0 bases and J by 5 bases, with 9 bases between. The CDR3 is 14 residues long. It was with 60 Vbeta and 13 Jbeta primers that the PCR ran. Repertoires were generated with immunoSEQ multiplex PCR, while TCRdb's copy carries only in-frame clones and drops some. Found here are 100,000 to 120,000 clones, around 77% of them singletons; the top ten hold less than 5.5%. Sequenced: PBMCs. This TCR was sampled from a woman aged 30 to 39 in good health and CMV-seropositive. The chain is built from TRBV5-1 and TRBJ1-5; no clear D gene. The DNA of the CDR3 is TGCGCCAGCAGCTTGGACGGGTCAGATCAGCCCCAGCATTTT. Its translation: CASSLDGSDQPQHF.